The T cell receptor beta chain under discussion was sequenced for a study of blood T cell repertoires in COVID-19. Patients in Seattle were enrolled during active infection, then followed longitudinally. Clones were read by immunoSEQ multiplex PCR, and TCRdb kept only the in-frame ones, dropping some. The sample shows roughly 160,000 clones, roughly 86% of them seen only once. Trimming took 5 bases from V and 6 from J, leaving 7 bases between them. The CDR3 runs to 11 residues. The germline V gene has CDR1 MNHEY and CDR2 SVGEGT. Sequencing input: peripheral blood. The clonotype comes from a man aged 55 to 70 with COVID-19, enrolled during active disease. The chain couples TRBV6-2 or TRBV6-3 to TRBJ1-1, with D maybe TRBD1 (5 bases). In nucleotides, the CDR3 is TGTGCCAGCAGTAGGGGCGCTGAAGCTTTCTTT. Protein: CASSRGAEAFF.